This T cell receptor beta chain was found in a study of OX40 agonist ivuxolimab in advanced cancers. Across the study: Eligibility admitted prior anti-PD-1, anti-PD-L1 or anti-CTLA-4 therapy; about 42% had some.

The ends were cut back, 5 bases at V and 0 bases at J, with 15 bases in the middle. CDR1 and CDR2 (germline): SGHTS, YDEGEE. The CDR3 consists of 16 residues. The method was immunoSEQ multiplex PCR; TCRdb's version includes in-frame clones alone and lacks a portion of them. Altogether some 69,000 clones are present, around four fifths being singletons, with the ten largest covering approximately 2.1%. The V gene is TRBV5-8, the J gene TRBJ2-1, with no clear D. The sequence derives from an adult with an advanced solid tumor such as melanoma, head and neck, liver or kidney cancer. Sample: CD4+ or CD8+ T cells sorted from blood, taken in a trial of the OX40 agonist ivuxolimab. The CDR3 coding sequence is TGTGCCAGCAGTCTTGGACGGACCCTCTCCTACAATGAGCAGTTCTTC. Its translation: CASSLGRTLSYNEQFF.